One sample yielded the 12 T cell receptor beta chains listed below, sequenced in a study of blood T cell repertoires in COVID-19. Produced via immunoSEQ multiplex PCR; TCRdb's table is partial and in-frame only. The sample consists of 100,000 to 150,000 clones, around 81% of them appearing once. The sequenced sample was peripheral blood. The receptors come from a man aged 55-75 years with acute or convalescent COVID-19.

This sequence joins TRBV28 and TRBJ2-7; TRBD1 might be the D (5 bases). The CDR3 runs to 13 residues. V gave up 3 bases and J gave up 4 bases, with 10 bases separating them. Germline V gives CDR1 MDHEN, CDR2 SYDVKM. CDR3 in DNA: TGTGCCAGCAGTTTCCAGGGATCTTACGAGCAGTACTTC. Translation gives CASSFQGSYEQYF.

The rearrangement uses TRBV28 and TRBJ1-5; 8 bases are shared with TRBD1. This CDR3 region has 14 residues. Trimming at V came to 4 bases and at J to 6 bases, leaving 5 bases not matched to a gene. Per the germline V gene, CDR1 is MDHEN and CDR2 is SYDVKM. In nucleotides, the CDR3 is TGTGCCAGCAGTTCTCGACAGGGGTTTCAGCCCCAGCATTTT. The encoded protein is CASSSRQGFQPQHF.

This sequence joins TRBV6-2 or TRBV6-3 and TRBJ2-7; TRBD2 matches at 8 bases. V lost 2 bases to trimming and J lost 3 bases; unmatched junction nucleotides: 6. CDR3 size: 15 residues. Germline V CDR1 and CDR2: MNHEY, SVGEGT. CDR3 coding DNA: TGTGCCAGCAGTTACCCCGGACTAGCAGTCTACGAGCAGTACTTC. Protein product: CASSYPGLAVYEQYF.

The CDR3 spells CASSAPPGQGAETGELFF. The CDR3 DNA reads TGTGCCAGCAGCGCCCCCCCGGGGCAGGGGGCTGAAACCGGGGAGCTGTTTTTT. V gene TRBV9 combines with J gene TRBJ2-2; the match to TRBD1 covers 8 bases. This CDR3 has 18 residues. The V gene's germline CDR1 is SGDLS and CDR2 YYNGEE. V shed 3 bases and J 5 bases; nucleotides not matched to a gene: 15. Variable domain in full (rest from reference TRBV9 and TRBJ2-2): DSGVTQTPKHLITATGQRVTLRCSPRSGDLSVYWYQQSLDQGLQFLIQYYNGEERAKGNILERFSAQQFPDLHSELNLSSLELGDSALYFCASSAPPGQGAETGELFFGEGSRLTVL.

This clone came up once. This chain joins TRBV5-1 and TRBJ2-3, with TRBD2 matching 11 bases. With V trimmed by 3 bases and J by 4 bases, 7 bases remained unmatched. The germline gives CDR1 SGHRS, CDR2 YFSETQ. This CDR3 is built from 16 residues. The CDR3 here is CASSSPTSGSPDTQYF. CDR3 bases: TGCGCCAGCAGCTCACCAACTAGCGGGAGCCCAGATACGCAGTATTTT.

CDR3 DNA: TGTGCCAGCACTTCCGACACCTACGAGCAGTACTTC. Its protein is CASTSDTYEQYF. This rearrangement joins TRBV2 to TRBJ2-7, with unresolved D. Trimming removed 7 bases at V and 2 bases at J, with 9 bases between. The CDR3 totals 12 residues. Per the germline V gene, CDR1 is SNHLY and CDR2 is FYNNEI.

V and J are TRBV5-8 and TRBJ2-1; 10 positions match TRBD1. This CDR3 contains 17 residues. Trimming took 4 bases from V and 0 from J; bases not matched to a gene: 7. The V gene's germline CDR1 is SGHTS and CDR2 YDEGEE. CDR3 loop: CASSPRQGAISYNEQFF. CDR3 nucleotide sequence: TGTGCCAGCAGCCCTCGACAGGGGGCGATCTCCTACAATGAGCAGTTCTTC.

This clone was seen just once. The chain employs TRBV9 and TRBJ1-1, with unresolved D. V lost 8 bases and J 3 bases, leaving 8 bases between the germline ends. The CDR3 is 11 amino acids. Looked up from germline, CDR1 is SGDLS and CDR2 is YYNGEE. Here the CDR3 reads CARRAYTEAFF. Written as DNA, the CDR3 is TGTGCCAGGCGGGCGTACACTGAAGCTTTCTTT.

The chain uses TRBV28 and TRBJ1-1; 9 nucleotides align to TRBD1. Germline V gene data show CDR1 as MDHEN and CDR2 as SYDVKM. CDR3 size: 16 residues. Losses at the gene ends were 1 base for V and 6 bases for J; bases not matched to a gene: 9. CDR3 bases: TGTGCCAGCAGTTTATTGCCGGGACAGGGAAGTGCTGAAGCTTTCTTT. It yields the protein CASSLLPGQGSAEAFF.

The chain has TRBV28 and TRBJ1-4; no definite D call. CDR3 length equals 16 residues. The germline V gene encodes CDR1 MDHEN and CDR2 SYDVKM. V lost 3 bases, J lost 0 bases, and 11 bases lay in between. CDR3 in DNA: TGTGCCAGCAGTTTTGGGCAGACAACAACTAATGAAAAACTGTTTTTT. Its translation is CASSFGQTTTNEKLFF.

V gene TRBV7-2 combines with J gene TRBJ1-2; D unclear. Germline assignment: CDR1 SGHTA and CDR2 FQGNSA. The CDR3 is made up of 12 amino acids. V was pared by 5 bases and J by 4 bases, with 8 bases between. The DNA for the CDR3 is TGTGCCAGCAGCCTCAGGTCCTATGGCTACACCTTC. This encodes CASSLRSYGYTF. The full variable domain, rest sourced from reference TRBV7-2 and TRBJ1-2, is GAGVSQSPSNKVTEKGKDVELRCDPISGHTALYWYRQSLGQGLEFLIYFQGNSAPDKSGLPSDRFSAERTGGSVSTLTIQRTQQEDSAVYLCASSLRSYGYTFGSGTRLTVV.

The chain joins TRBV5-1 to TRBJ2-5; the match to TRBD1 covers 10 bases. CDR3 size: 14 residues. Trimming cost V 4 bases and J 5 bases; bases outside gene matches: 5. The germline CDR1 and CDR2 sequences are SGHRS and YFSETQ. This CDR3 is CASSGQGVVETQYF. In DNA, the CDR3 is TGCGCCAGCAGCGGACAGGGGGTGGTGGAGACCCAGTACTTC.